One and the same sample provided the 24 T cell receptor beta chains below, sequenced in a study of cytomegalovirus exposure and HLA in healthy donors (dated by TCRdb to the late 2010s). Libraries were built with the immunoSEQ multiplex PCR assay. The multiplex PCR relied on a mix of 60 forward primers for TCR Vbeta segments and 13 reverse primers for TCR Jbeta segments. The table was pulled from immuneACCESS by TCRdb, which kept in-frame rearrangements only. Such tables lose some clones; where checked, under half of the loss comes from unresolved V genes, and the rest has no known cause. The sample records more than 150,000 clones, approximately 79% of which are singletons. The top ten clones comprise approximately 6% of the sample. Sequencing used PBMCs. Receptors originate from a middle-aged man in good health and CMV-seropositive.

The V gene is TRBV9, the J gene TRBJ1-1; weak D call: TRBD1 (6 bases). Germline V gives CDR1 SGDLS, CDR2 YYNGEE. The CDR3 runs to 16 residues. Trimming took 3 bases from V and 0 from J, leaving 15 bases between them. DNA of the CDR3: TGTGCCAGCAGCGACCGCCCCGGGACACTGAACACTGAAGCTTTCTTT. Protein sequence: CASSDRPGTLNTEAFF.

The rearrangement links TRBV27 to TRBJ1-1; a possible D gene is TRBD1 (6 bases). Germline CDR1 reads MNHEY; CDR2 reads SMNVEV (reference sequence). V lost 2 bases to trimming and J lost 4 bases, with 20 bases between them. There are 17 residues in the CDR3. In nucleotides, the CDR3 is TGTGCCAGCAGTTTAATCCCTCCCGGGCAGGGGACCACTGAAGCTTTCTTT. Translated, it gives CASSLIPPGQGTTEAFF.

The chain uses TRBV30 and TRBJ1-1; TRBD1 is a possible D gene (5 bases). V lost 0 bases, J lost 5 bases, and 10 bases lay in between. From germline, CDR1 is GTSNPN and CDR2 SVGIG (reference sequence). There are 13 residues in the CDR3. For the CDR3, the DNA is TGTGCCTGGAGTGTGATCGGGGGAACTGAAGCTTTCTTT. Its protein is CAWSVIGGTEAFF.

The chain combines TRBV2 with TRBJ2-2, with D possibly being TRBD2 (5 bases). The germline V and J ends were trimmed by 6 bases and 5 bases, with 16 bases remaining between them. The CDR3 has 15 residues. The germline gives CDR1 SNHLY, CDR2 FYNNEI. CDR3 amino acids: CASSGTVPGTGELFF. The DNA for the CDR3 is TGTGCCAGCAGCGGCACAGTCCCGGGGACCGGGGAGCTGTTTTTT.

The chain joins TRBV29-1 to TRBJ2-7; 8 positions match TRBD2. CDR3 size: 13 residues. Trimming cost V 6 bases and J 2 bases; bases outside gene matches: 6. Germline assignment: CDR1 SQVTM and CDR2 ANQGSEA. The CDR3 reads CSVGTSSAYEQYF. CDR3 sequence (DNA): TGCAGCGTGGGGACTAGTTCTGCCTACGAGCAGTACTTC.

The rearrangement links TRBV2 to TRBJ2-3; D unresolved. V was clipped by 4 bases and J by 2 bases, with 13 bases between them. CDR1 SNHLY and CDR2 FYNNEI come from the germline V gene. This CDR3 is 15 amino acids long. The CDR3 is CASSGQLLLTDTQYF. Written as DNA, the CDR3 is TGTGCCAGCAGTGGACAATTATTACTCACAGATACGCAGTATTTT.

The V gene is TRBV9, the J gene TRBJ2-5, with TRBD2 matching over 10 bases. The CDR3 has 15 residues. Trimming took 5 bases from V and 2 from J; bases not matched to a gene: 6. Germline V lookup: CDR1 SGDLS, CDR2 YYNGEE. The CDR3 bases are TGTGCCAGCAGTGGCAGCGGGGGGGTTCAAGAGACCCAGTACTTC. Its translation is CASSGSGGVQETQYF.

The rearrangement uses TRBV11-2 and TRBJ2-7; TRBD2 agrees at 8 bases. Germline values: CDR1 SGHAT, CDR2 FQNNGV. With V trimmed by 3 bases and J by 2 bases, 12 bases remained unmatched. This CDR3 has 17 residues. CDR3 loop: CASSFSSLGSGAYEQYF. For the CDR3, the DNA is TGTGCCAGCAGCTTTAGCTCTCTCGGTAGCGGGGCCTACGAGCAGTACTTC.

V is TRBV5-6 and J is TRBJ2-1, with D possibly matching TRBD1 (5 bases). Trimming shortened V by 3 bases and J by 0 bases, and 10 bases separated the two germline ends. The CDR3 contains 15 residues. Per the germline V gene, CDR1 is SGHDT and CDR2 is YYEEEE. This CDR3 is CASSYNRRSYNEQFF. The CDR3 nucleotides are TGTGCCAGCAGCTACAACAGGCGCTCCTACAATGAGCAGTTCTTC.

The DNA for the CDR3 is TGTGCCAGCAGTGAAGATACAACTAATGAAAAACTGTTTTTT. It specifies CASSEDTTNEKLFF. This sequence joins TRBV6-1 and TRBJ1-4; no definite D call. V lost 1 base and J lost 0, with 3 bases in between. CDR1 is MNHNS, CDR2 SASEGT, per germline. The CDR3 extends over 14 amino acids.

The chain has TRBV19 and TRBJ2-2, with D possibly matching TRBD2 (5 bases). V was pared by 5 bases and J by 6 bases, with 13 bases between. Germline lookup yields CDR1 LNHDA and CDR2 SQIVND (reference sequence). This CDR3 has 14 residues. This chain's CDR3 is CASSSGVPAGELFF. Written as DNA, the CDR3 is TGTGCCAGTAGTTCCGGGGTGCCCGCCGGGGAGCTGTTTTTT.

The chain carries TRBV28 and TRBJ1-1; D ambiguous. The CDR3 has 12 residues. Germline-derived CDR1 and CDR2 are MDHEN and SYDVKM. V was clipped by 8 bases and J by 0 bases, with 7 bases between them. The CDR3 DNA sequence: TGTGCCAGCCGGGAGGTGAACACTGAAGCTTTCTTT. It is translated as CASREVNTEAFF.

This chain links TRBV18 with TRBJ2-3; 9 nucleotides agree with TRBD1. V was clipped by 6 bases and J by 2 bases; unmatched bases: 9. Per the germline V gene, CDR1 is KGHSH and CDR2 is LQKENI. The CDR3 is 16 amino acids. The CDR3 here is CASSSSGTGNTDTQYF. The CDR3, as DNA: TGTGCCAGCTCGTCGTCAGGGACAGGGAACACAGATACGCAGTATTTT. The full variable domain, in which reference TRBV18 and TRBJ2-3 provide the parts outside the CDR3, is NAGVMQNPRHLVRRRGQEARLRCSPMKGHSHVYWYRQLPEEGLKFMVYLQKENIIDESGMPKERFSAEFPKEGPSILRIQQVVRGDSAAYFCASSSSGTGNTDTQYFGPGTRLTVL.

This clone has only a few counts. The chain joins TRBV6-6 to TRBJ2-1, with TRBD2 matching 13 bases. CDR1 MNHNY and CDR2 SVGAGI come from the germline V gene (reference sequence). The CDR3 contains 15 residues. V lost 6 bases, J lost 8 bases, and 7 bases stayed unmatched. Here the CDR3 DNA reads TGTGCCAGCAGCCTTACTAGCGGGGGGGCCTATGAGCAGTTCTTC. It is translated as CASSLTSGGAYEQFF.

The chain recombines TRBV6-5 with TRBJ2-1; 7 positions agree with TRBD1. CDR1 is MNHEY, CDR2 SVGAGI, per germline. V shed 4 bases and J 8 bases; nucleotides not matched to a gene: 5. The CDR3 spans 13 residues. The CDR3 here is CASSFQQGHEQFF. CDR3 DNA: TGTGCCAGCAGTTTCCAACAGGGGCATGAGCAGTTCTTC.

The V gene is TRBV6-6, the J gene TRBJ2-2; D gene unclear. This CDR3 is built from 15 residues. V shed 7 bases and J shed 4 bases, with 16 bases lying between them. Germline V gives CDR1 MNHNY, CDR2 SVGAGI (reference sequence). The CDR3 protein is CASTVGRPSTGELFF. CDR3 DNA: TGTGCCAGCACGGTGGGCCGCCCGAGCACCGGGGAGCTGTTTTTT.

This rearrangement joins TRBV5-1 to TRBJ1-2; TRBD1 matches at 7 bases. Losses at the gene ends were 4 bases for V and 0 bases for J; bases not matched to a gene: 9. In germline, CDR1 is SGHRS, CDR2 YFSETQ. This CDR3 contains 16 residues. CDR3: CASSTRQGPSNYGYTF. The CDR3 nucleotides read TGCGCCAGCAGCACCCGACAGGGCCCCTCTAACTATGGCTACACCTTC.

The chain is built from TRBV13 and TRBJ2-3; 7 bases line up with TRBD2. The CDR3 is 17 amino acids. With 3 bases clipped from V and 0 bases from J, the junction kept 9 bases outside the gene matches. Germline assignment: CDR1 PRHDT and CDR2 FYEKMQ (reference sequence). The CDR3 loop is CASSFLGGGWSTDTQYF. CDR3 nucleotides: TGTGCCAGCAGCTTCCTTGGGGGGGGGTGGAGCACAGATACGCAGTATTTT.

The chain combines TRBV5-8 with TRBJ1-2; D perhaps matches TRBD1 (5 bases). Germline V gene lookup returns CDR1 SGHTS and CDR2 YDEGEE. Trimming took 4 bases from V and 8 from J, leaving 15 bases between them. This CDR3 contains 13 residues. DNA for the CDR3: TGTGCCAGCAGCCGGACACCCCTGAGCGGCTACACCTTC. Translating it yields CASSRTPLSGYTF.

This chain joins TRBV27 and TRBJ1-5; D uncertain. V gave up 9 bases and J gave up 2 bases, with 20 bases separating them. This CDR3 spans 16 amino acids. Germline V CDR1 and CDR2: MNHEY, SMNVEV (reference sequence). The CDR3 region is CARNHSRGFRNQPQHF. The CDR3 DNA reads as TGTGCCAGAAATCACTCTCGGGGTTTTCGCAATCAGCCCCAGCATTTT.

This clone has more than one count but fewer than ten. The V call is TRBV4-1, the J call TRBJ1-5; 8 bases align to TRBD1. The CDR3 has 14 residues. Germline CDR1 and CDR2: MGHRA and YSYEKL. J gave up 5 bases and V 3 bases, and 3 bases lay outside the gene matches. CDR3 loop: CASSQDREDQPQHF. CDR3 nucleotide sequence: TGCGCCAGCAGCCAGGACAGGGAAGATCAGCCCCAGCATTTT.

To note about this clone: At the DNA level, this CDR3 is encoded by other sequences in the same sample as well. The rearrangement joins TRBV19 to TRBJ1-6; 8 bases agree with TRBD1. J gave up 7 bases and V 5 bases, and 4 bases lay outside the gene matches. This CDR3 spans 14 amino acids. Germline assignment: CDR1 LNHDA and CDR2 SQIVND (reference sequence). This CDR3 reads CASSLTGVNSPLHF. The CDR3 DNA follows: TGTGCCAGTAGTCTGACAGGGGTAAATTCACCCCTCCACTTT.

This clone was seen just once. The J gene is TRBJ2-1, the V gene TRBV2; 10 bases are a match to TRBD2. With V trimmed by 3 bases and J by 10 bases, 3 bases remained unmatched. The CDR3 runs to 13 residues. CDR1 is SNHLY, CDR2 FYNNEI, per germline. This chain's CDR3 is CASSDFSGGEQFF. The CDR3 bases are TGTGCCAGCAGTGATTTTAGCGGGGGGGAGCAGTTCTTC.

V and J are TRBV15 and TRBJ2-7, with 8 positions matching TRBD2. Per the germline V gene, CDR1 is LNHNV and CDR2 is YYDKDF (reference sequence). V lost 3 bases, J lost 6 bases, and 7 bases stayed unmatched. The CDR3 covers 14 residues. This CDR3 is CATSRGTGGLEQYF. The CDR3 nucleotides read TGTGCCACCAGCAGGGGGACGGGGGGGCTCGAGCAGTACTTC.